A selection of T cell receptor beta chains follows, all from one sample in a study of blood T cell repertoires in COVID-19. Measured with immunoSEQ multiplex PCR; TCRdb has only the in-frame clones, and not every one. The sample lists roughly 170,000 clones; under 85% were seen once. Material: peripheral blood. These receptors all come from a human donor in a cohort sampled during active COVID-19. The CDR3 runs from the conserved cysteine through the conserved F or W. D genes are given only for firm matches. Only some rows state a clone size, as once, few, many or a class for expanded clones.

cdr3_aa cdr3_nt clone_size j_call v_call d_call
CASSERTDYSNYGYTF TGTGCCAGCAGTGAAAGGACAGACTATTCTAACTATGGCTACACCTTC NA TRBJ1-2 TRBV2 NA
CASSVGPGGTEAFF TGTGCCAGCAGCGTAGGACCGGGGGGCACTGAAGCTTTCTTT NA TRBJ1-1 TRBV9 NA
CASSDRDRPYEQYF TGTGCCAGCAGTGACCGGGACAGGCCCTACGAGCAGTACTTC NA TRBJ2-7 TRBV2 TRBD1
CASSGQAFEENEQYF TGTGCCAGCAGCGGACAGGCGTTCGAGGAGAACGAGCAGTACTTC NA TRBJ2-7 TRBV5-4 TRBD1
CASGFGTGYTDTQYF TGTGCATCTGGTTTCGGGACAGGATATACAGATACGCAGTATTTT NA TRBJ2-3 TRBV19 TRBD1
CASSHGTGPGYEQYF TGTGCCAGCAGCCATGGGACAGGGCCCGGCTACGAGCAGTACTTC NA TRBJ2-7 TRBV14 TRBD1
CASSYRRVGRGQGNTEAFF TGTGCCAGCAGCTACCGCAGGGTTGGTAGGGGGCAGGGAAACACTGAAGCTTTCTTT NA TRBJ1-1 TRBV7-9 TRBD1
CASSLGGGTYNEQFF TGTGCCAGCAGCTTGGGCGGGGGCACCTACAATGAGCAGTTCTTC NA TRBJ2-1 TRBV5-8 NA
CASSPQGTRGTYEQYF TGTGCCAGCAGCCCTCAGGGGACTAGGGGGACCTACGAGCAGTACTTC NA TRBJ2-7 TRBV9 TRBD2
CASSEALSAYPNGYTF TGTGCCAGCAGTGAAGCCCTTAGCGCGTACCCCAATGGCTACACCTTC NA TRBJ1-2 TRBV6-1 NA
CASSMGTGLSSPLHF TGTGCCAGCAGCATGGGGACAGGGTTATCTTCACCCCTCCACTTT NA TRBJ1-6 TRBV3-1/TRBV3-2 TRBD1
CASSPDRGSTEAFF TGTGCCAGCTCACCGGACAGGGGGAGCACTGAAGCTTTCTTT NA TRBJ1-1 TRBV18 TRBD1
CASSVPTGTDTEAFF TGTGCCAGCAGCGTCCCGACAGGGACAGACACTGAAGCTTTCTTT NA TRBJ1-1 TRBV7-9 TRBD1
CASRPQMTGTGNQPQHF TGTGCCAGCAGGCCCCAAATGACAGGAACGGGGAATCAGCCCCAGCATTTT NA TRBJ1-5 TRBV2 NA
CASIPKGDDRSDGYTF TGTGCCAGTATCCCAAAGGGAGATGACAGGAGTGATGGCTACACCTTC NA TRBJ1-2 TRBV19 NA
CASSIGLDQETQYF TGTGCCAGCAGTATCGGACTAGATCAAGAGACCCAGTACTTC NA TRBJ2-5 TRBV5-5 TRBD2
CASSLDMSSPLHF TGTGCCAGCAGTCTGGACATGAGTTCACCCCTCCACTTT once TRBJ1-6 TRBV6-5 NA
CASSLEPLLALHF TGTGCCAGCAGCTTAGAGCCACTACTGGCCCTCCACTTT few TRBJ1-6 TRBV7-6 NA
CASSYLAWSYEQYF TGTGCCAGCAGTTACCTAGCGTGGTCCTACGAGCAGTACTTC NA TRBJ2-7 TRBV6-2/TRBV6-3 NA
CASRPSDRVNTEAFF TGTGCCAGCAGACCATCAGACAGGGTGAACACTGAAGCTTTCTTT once TRBJ1-1 TRBV3-1/TRBV3-2 TRBD1
CASSFPGGTTSYEQYF TGTGCCAGCAGCTTCCCGGGGGGGACGACAAGCTACGAGCAGTACTTC NA TRBJ2-7 TRBV5-6 TRBD2
CASSGTSGVIGELFF TGTGCCAGCAGCGGGACTAGCGGGGTGATCGGGGAGCTGTTTTTT once TRBJ2-2 TRBV6-6 TRBD2
CSLRQGTQETQYF TGCAGCCTCCGACAGGGGACCCAAGAGACCCAGTACTTC NA TRBJ2-5 TRBV29-1 TRBD1
CASSPWGGNTGELFF TGTGCCAGCAGTCCTTGGGGGGGCAACACCGGGGAGCTGTTTTTT NA TRBJ2-2 TRBV2 NA
CASSAGTTSNQPQHF TGTGCCAGCTCAGCCGGGACAACCAGCAATCAGCCCCAGCATTTT NA TRBJ1-5 TRBV18 NA
CASSQRDTKQYF TGTGCCAGCAGTCAAAGGGACACCAAGCAGTACTTC NA TRBJ2-7 TRBV2 NA
CASSETGTGTYEQYF TGCGCCAGCAGTGAAACCGGGACAGGGACCTACGAGCAGTACTTC NA TRBJ2-7 TRBV10-2 TRBD1
CASSLVSLQGYTEAFF TGCGCCAGCAGCTTGGTCTCCCTACAGGGCTACACTGAAGCTTTCTTT NA TRBJ1-1 TRBV5-1 NA
CASSSQGTEIYNEQFF TGTGCCAGCAGCTCTCAAGGGACAGAGATCTACAATGAGCAGTTCTTC NA TRBJ2-1 TRBV13 TRBD1
CASSSTRTTNYGYTF TGTGCCAGCTCAAGCACCCGGACAACTAACTATGGCTACACCTTC NA TRBJ1-2 TRBV18 NA
CASSALGTGGTEAFF TGTGCCAGCAGCGCCCTTGGGACAGGGGGCACTGAAGCTTTCTTT NA TRBJ1-1 TRBV9 TRBD1
CASSPDSLEQYF TGTGCCAGCTCACCTGATAGCCTCGAGCAGTACTTC NA TRBJ2-7 TRBV18 NA
CASSLEAGSNSPLHF TGTGCCAGCAGCTTAGAGGCAGGGTCAAATTCACCCCTCCACTTT few TRBJ1-6 TRBV7-2 NA
CASRGMSPSVSETQYF TGCGCCAGCAGAGGTATGAGTCCGAGCGTTTCAGAGACCCAGTACTTC NA TRBJ2-5 TRBV5-1 NA
CASSVARDRGTTEAFF TGTGCCAGCAGCGTAGCGAGGGACAGGGGAACAACTGAAGCTTTCTTT NA TRBJ1-1 TRBV9 TRBD1
CASSHAGLAGRNEQFF TGTGCCAGCAGCCATGCGGGACTAGCGGGGAGAAATGAGCAGTTCTTC NA TRBJ2-1 TRBV3-1/TRBV3-2 TRBD2
CASNPGGNRGYTF TGTGCCAGCAACCCGGGGGGGAACAGGGGCTACACCTTC NA TRBJ1-2 TRBV2 NA
CASSSPPGTSGDEQYF TGTGCCAGCAGTTCTCCCCCCGGGACTAGCGGGGACGAGCAGTACTTC NA TRBJ2-7 TRBV7-8 TRBD2
CATSRTPQEDRATYEQYF TGTGCCACCAGCAGAACCCCCCAAGAGGACAGGGCGACCTACGAGCAGTACTTC once TRBJ2-7 TRBV15 TRBD1
CASSPGRRGRNTEAFF TGTGCCAGCAGCCCCGGGAGGAGGGGAAGGAACACTGAAGCTTTCTTT NA TRBJ1-1 TRBV5-8 NA
CASSVGRDGYTF TGTGCCAGCAGTGTGGGCAGGGATGGCTACACCTTC few TRBJ1-2 TRBV2 NA
CASSSTGRDDSGNTIYF TGTGCCAGCAGCTCTACTGGGAGGGACGACTCTGGAAACACCATATATTTT NA TRBJ1-3 TRBV7-2 NA
CASSTLDRAPSGYTF TGCGCCAGCAGCACTTTGGACAGGGCCCCCTCCGGCTACACCTTC few TRBJ1-2 TRBV4-1 TRBD1
CASTRDRGDYGYTF TGTGCCAGCACCCGGGACAGGGGCGACTATGGCTACACCTTC NA TRBJ1-2 TRBV6-5 TRBD1
CASRDRVLNYGYTF TGTGCCAGCAGGGACAGGGTTCTTAACTATGGCTACACCTTC NA TRBJ1-2 TRBV21-1 NA
CASSLGSGESSYEQYF TGTGCCAGCAGCTTAGGGTCCGGGGAGAGCTCCTACGAGCAGTACTTC NA TRBJ2-7 TRBV7-6 NA
CASSLQGYEQYF TGTGCCAGCAGCTTACAGGGGTACGAGCAGTACTTC few TRBJ2-7 TRBV7-8 NA
CASSQSRGLVSNQPQHF TGCGCCAGCAGTCAATCGAGGGGGTTGGTAAGCAATCAGCCCCAGCATTTT NA TRBJ1-5 TRBV23-1 NA